These 12 T cell receptor beta chains were all obtained from the same sample, sequenced in a study of T cell responses to AZD1222 COVID-19 vaccine (dated by TCRdb to the early 2020s). Library preparation employed the immunoSEQ multiplex PCR assay. TCRdb retrieved this table from immuneACCESS and kept in-frame rearrangements only. Not all clones are present; in checked studies, unresolved V genes account for under half, and no reason is known for the remainder. Counted in this sample were about 150,000 clones; approximately 91% of them appeared once. The ten largest clones capture 5.5% to 7% of the sample. The intended sense of this specimen's time point label: sample from adult after SARS-CoV-2 infection, after symptom onset. The sequences come from peripheral blood, collected after recovery from COVID-19. These receptor sequences come from an adult who had recovered from COVID-19.

This sequence joins TRBV6-2 or TRBV6-3 and TRBJ2-5; TRBD1 matches at 9 bases. In germline, CDR1 is MNHEY, CDR2 SVGEGT. The CDR3 is made up of 15 amino acids. The trim removed 5 bases at V and 4 bases at J, leaving 8 bases unmatched. Here the CDR3 DNA reads TGTGCCAGCAGTCCGGGACAGGGAAGGGGAGAGACCCAGTACTTC. Its translation: CASSPGQGRGETQYF.

The rearrangement joins TRBV6-5 to TRBJ1-1; possible D gene TRBD1, 5 bases. The CDR3 is made up of 13 amino acids. The V end lost 6 bases, the J end lost 1 base, and 9 bases lay between the germline ends. Germline assignment: CDR1 MNHEY and CDR2 SVGAGI. DNA for the CDR3: TGTGCCAGCAGCCGCGGACAGAACACTGAAGCTTTCTTT. Protein product: CASSRGQNTEAFF.

V and J are TRBV2 and TRBJ1-5, with no clear D. The germline CDR1 and CDR2 sequences are SNHLY and FYNNEI. The V end lost 1 base, the J end lost 2 bases, and 9 bases lay between the germline ends. The CDR3 spans 15 residues. The CDR3 DNA is TGTGCCAGCAGTGAAGGGTGGGCTGGCAATCAGCCCCAGCATTTT. Its protein product is CASSEGWAGNQPQHF.

This clone was seen more than once but under ten times. The chain employs TRBV19 and TRBJ2-1; D is uncertain. The CDR3 spans 12 residues. Between the trimmed V and J ends, which lost 2 bases and 8 bases, there was a span of 7 bases. CDR1 is LNHDA and CDR2 is SQIVND in the germline V gene (reference sequence). CDR3: CASSINYDEQFF. CDR3 sequence (DNA): TGTGCCAGTAGTATAAATTACGATGAGCAGTTCTTC.

The genes are TRBV5-4 and TRBJ1-3, with unresolved D. Per germline, CDR1 SGHNT and CDR2 YYREEE (reference sequence). Trimming left V 1 base short and J 1 base short, with 6 bases between. The CDR3 is made up of 14 amino acids. CDR3 nucleotide sequence: TGTGCCAGCAGCTTGTCAGGTTCTGGAAACACCATATATTTT. Residues: CASSLSGSGNTIYF.

The CDR3 DNA sequence: TGTGCCAGCAGCCAAGGGCAGCTTGAGTATTTT. Translated: CASSQGQLEYF. The chain joins TRBV3-1 (or the pseudogene TRBV3-2) to TRBJ2-3; D not resolved. The CDR3 sequence is 11 residues long. Germline V gene data show CDR1 as LGHDT and CDR2 as YNNKEL (reference sequence). V was pared by 1 base and J by 13 bases, with 9 bases between.

The genes are TRBV9 and TRBJ1-1; D gene ambiguous. The V end was cut by 4 bases, the J end by 0 bases, with 13 bases between. Germline-derived CDR1 and CDR2 are SGDLS and YYNGEE. The length of the CDR3 is 15 residues. The CDR3 loop is CASSPRTGLNTEAFF. The CDR3 DNA reads TGTGCCAGCAGCCCCCGGACGGGTTTGAACACTGAAGCTTTCTTT.

The V gene is TRBV25-1, the J gene TRBJ1-1; maybe TRBD1 (5 bases). The CDR3 loop spans 11 amino acids. V was shortened by 6 bases and J by 4 bases, with 6 bases between the two germline ends. Per germline, CDR1 MGHDK and CDR2 SYGVNS. CDR3 sequence reads: CASRGTTEAFF. Written as DNA, the CDR3 is TGTGCCAGCAGAGGGACCACTGAAGCTTTCTTT.

The chain links TRBV29-1 to TRBJ1-5, with no clear D. CDR1 is SQVTM, CDR2 ANQGSEA, per germline. V lost 5 bases and J lost 0, with 8 bases in between. This CDR3 is built from 13 residues. The CDR3 reads CSVSRDSNQPQHF. DNA for the CDR3: TGCAGCGTTTCTAGGGATAGCAATCAGCCCCAGCATTTT.

The chain has TRBV11-3 and TRBJ2-2; TRBD1 matches 11 bases. CDR1 and CDR2 (germline): SGHNT, YENEEA. The ends lost 5 bases at V and 7 bases at J; junction bases unmatched: 12. The CDR3 has 17 residues. In DNA form, the CDR3 reads TGTGCCAGCAGCCCACAAGGACAGGGGGCCCCCGGCGGGGAGCTGTTTTTT. Translation gives CASSPQGQGAPGGELFF.

The chain has TRBV7-2 and TRBJ2-3, with TRBD2 matching over 9 bases. Germline CDR1 is SGHTA and CDR2 is FQGNSA. This CDR3 spans 15 amino acids. The V and J ends lost 3 bases and 2 bases, in that order; junction bases with no gene match: 3. The CDR3: CASSFSGSLTDTQYF. The CDR3 nucleotides read TGTGCCAGCAGCTTTAGCGGGAGCCTCACAGATACGCAGTATTTT.

This chain uses TRBV4-2 with TRBJ2-7; 12 nucleotides align to TRBD2. Trimming removed 5 bases from V and 5 bases from J; junction bases left unmatched: 7. Germline V gene lookup returns CDR1 LGHNA and CDR2 YNFKEQ. The CDR3 totals 15 residues. CDR3: CASSSRLAGDHEQYF. In nucleotides, the CDR3 is TGTGCCAGCAGCTCCCGACTAGCGGGGGACCACGAGCAGTACTTC.